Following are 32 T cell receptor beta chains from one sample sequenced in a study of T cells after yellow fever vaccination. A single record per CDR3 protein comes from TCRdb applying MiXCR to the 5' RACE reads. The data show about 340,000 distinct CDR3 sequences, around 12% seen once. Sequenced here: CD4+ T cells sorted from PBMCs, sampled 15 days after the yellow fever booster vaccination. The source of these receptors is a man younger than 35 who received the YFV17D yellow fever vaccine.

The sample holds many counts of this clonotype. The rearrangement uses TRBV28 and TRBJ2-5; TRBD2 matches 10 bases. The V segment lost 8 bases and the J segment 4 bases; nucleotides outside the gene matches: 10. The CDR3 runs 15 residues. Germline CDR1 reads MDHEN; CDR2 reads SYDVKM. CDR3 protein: CASRSSERGGETQYF. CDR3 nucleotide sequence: TGTGCCAGCCGGTCCTCCGAGCGGGGGGGAGAGACCCAGTACTTC.

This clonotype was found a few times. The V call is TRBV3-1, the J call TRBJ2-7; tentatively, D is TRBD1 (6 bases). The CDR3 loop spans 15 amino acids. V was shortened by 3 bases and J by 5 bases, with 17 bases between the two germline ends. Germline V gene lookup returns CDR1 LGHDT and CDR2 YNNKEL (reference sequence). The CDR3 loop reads CASSQIGQGPNEQYF. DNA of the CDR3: TGTGCCAGCAGCCAGATCGGTCAGGGGCCTAACGAGCAGTACTTC.

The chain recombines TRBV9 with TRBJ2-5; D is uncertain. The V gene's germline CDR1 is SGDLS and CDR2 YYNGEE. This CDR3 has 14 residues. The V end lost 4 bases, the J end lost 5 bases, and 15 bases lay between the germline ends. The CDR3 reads CASSNPLHGETQYF. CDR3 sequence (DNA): TGTGCCAGCAGCAACCCTCTCCATGGGGAGACCCAGTACTTC.

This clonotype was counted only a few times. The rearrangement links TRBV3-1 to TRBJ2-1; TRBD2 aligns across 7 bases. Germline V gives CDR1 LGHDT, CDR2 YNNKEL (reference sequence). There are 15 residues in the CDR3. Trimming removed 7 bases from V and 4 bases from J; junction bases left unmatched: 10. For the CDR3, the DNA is TGTGCCAGCACCGACGGGGCGGGGGTATACAATGAGCAGTTCTTC. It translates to CASTDGAGVYNEQFF.

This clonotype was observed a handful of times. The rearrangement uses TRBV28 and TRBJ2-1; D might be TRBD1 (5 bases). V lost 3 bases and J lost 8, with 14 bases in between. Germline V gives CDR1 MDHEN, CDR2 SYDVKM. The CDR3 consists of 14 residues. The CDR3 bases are TGTGCCAGCAGTTTTGTTTGGACAATCCATGAGCAGTTCTTC. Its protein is CASSFVWTIHEQFF.

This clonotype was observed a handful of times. CDR3 residues: CASRQMFGGQGSGANVLTF. CDR3 sequence (DNA): TGTGCCAGCAGACAAATGTTTGGGGGGCAAGGCTCTGGGGCCAACGTCCTGACTTTC. The chain couples TRBV4-2 to TRBJ2-6; D possibly matches TRBD1 or TRBD2 (6 bases each). V was clipped by 6 bases and J by 0 bases, with 21 bases between them. This CDR3 is 19 amino acids long. In germline, CDR1 is LGHNA, CDR2 YNFKEQ.

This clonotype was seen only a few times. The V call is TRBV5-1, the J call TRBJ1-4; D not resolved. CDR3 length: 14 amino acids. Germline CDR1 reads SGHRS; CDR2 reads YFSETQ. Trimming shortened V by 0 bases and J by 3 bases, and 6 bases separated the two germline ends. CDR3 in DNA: TGCGCCAGCAGCTTGGAGACCTCTAATGAAAAACTGTTTTTT. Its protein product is CASSLETSNEKLFF.

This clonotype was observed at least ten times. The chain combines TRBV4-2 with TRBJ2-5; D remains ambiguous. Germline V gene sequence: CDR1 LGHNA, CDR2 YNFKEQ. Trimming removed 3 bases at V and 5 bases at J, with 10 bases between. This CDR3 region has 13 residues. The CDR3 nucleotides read TGTGCCAGCAGCCAGAGTGTTGCGGAGACCCAGTACTTC. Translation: CASSQSVAETQYF.

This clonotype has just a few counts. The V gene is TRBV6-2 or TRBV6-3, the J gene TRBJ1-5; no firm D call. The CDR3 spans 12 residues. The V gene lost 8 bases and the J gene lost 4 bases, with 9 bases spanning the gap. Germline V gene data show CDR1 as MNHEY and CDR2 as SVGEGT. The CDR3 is CASGERNQPQHF. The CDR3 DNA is TGTGCCAGCGGCGAACGAAATCAGCCCCAGCATTTT.

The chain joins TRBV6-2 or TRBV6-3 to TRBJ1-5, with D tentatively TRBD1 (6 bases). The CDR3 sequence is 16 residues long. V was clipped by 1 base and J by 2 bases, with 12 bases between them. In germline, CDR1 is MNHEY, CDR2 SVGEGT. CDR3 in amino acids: CASSYYRVSRNQPQHF. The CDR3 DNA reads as TGTGCCAGCAGTTACTACAGGGTATCTCGCAATCAGCCCCAGCATTTT.

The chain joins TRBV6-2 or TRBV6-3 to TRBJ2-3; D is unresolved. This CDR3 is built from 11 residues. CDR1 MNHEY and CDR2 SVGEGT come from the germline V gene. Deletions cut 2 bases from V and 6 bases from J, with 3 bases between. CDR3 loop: CASSYRDTQYF. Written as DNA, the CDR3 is TGTGCCAGCAGTTACCGCGATACGCAGTATTTT.

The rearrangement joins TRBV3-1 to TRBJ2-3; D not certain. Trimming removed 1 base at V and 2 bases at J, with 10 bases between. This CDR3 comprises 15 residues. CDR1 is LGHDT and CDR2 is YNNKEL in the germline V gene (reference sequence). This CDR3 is CASSQVPGVTDTQYF. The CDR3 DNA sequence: TGTGCCAGCAGCCAAGTCCCTGGGGTCACAGATACGCAGTATTTT.

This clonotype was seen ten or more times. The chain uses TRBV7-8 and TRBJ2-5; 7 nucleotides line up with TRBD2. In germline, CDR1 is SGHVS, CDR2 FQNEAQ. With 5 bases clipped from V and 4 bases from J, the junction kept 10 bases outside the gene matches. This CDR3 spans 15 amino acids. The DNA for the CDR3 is TGTGCCAGCAGCCTTCTAGCGGTTTTACGAGAGACCCAGTACTTC. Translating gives CASSLLAVLRETQYF.

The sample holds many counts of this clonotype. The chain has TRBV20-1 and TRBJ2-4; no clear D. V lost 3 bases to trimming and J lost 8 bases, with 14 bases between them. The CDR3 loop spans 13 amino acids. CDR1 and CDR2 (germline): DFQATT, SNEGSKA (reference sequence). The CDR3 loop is CSASSEAAYIQYF. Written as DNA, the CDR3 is TGCAGTGCTAGCTCAGAGGCCGCGTACATTCAGTACTTC.

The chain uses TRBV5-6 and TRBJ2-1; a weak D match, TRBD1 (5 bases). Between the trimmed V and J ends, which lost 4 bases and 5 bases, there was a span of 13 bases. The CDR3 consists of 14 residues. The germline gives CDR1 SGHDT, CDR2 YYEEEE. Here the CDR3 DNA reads TGTGCCAGCAGCATCCTAGGACACAACAATGAGCAGTTCTTC. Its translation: CASSILGHNNEQFF.

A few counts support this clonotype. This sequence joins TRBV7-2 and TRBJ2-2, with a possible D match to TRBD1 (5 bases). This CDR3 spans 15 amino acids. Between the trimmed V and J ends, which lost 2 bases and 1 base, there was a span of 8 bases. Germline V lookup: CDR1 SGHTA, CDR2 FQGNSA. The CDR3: CASSLRQMNTGELFF. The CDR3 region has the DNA TGTGCCAGCAGCTTACGACAGATGAACACCGGGGAGCTGTTTTTT.

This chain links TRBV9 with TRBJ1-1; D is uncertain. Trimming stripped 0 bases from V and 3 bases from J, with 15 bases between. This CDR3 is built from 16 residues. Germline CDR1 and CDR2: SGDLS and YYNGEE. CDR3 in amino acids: CASSVEAGRSHTEAFF. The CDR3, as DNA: TGTGCCAGCAGCGTAGAGGCAGGTAGATCACACACTGAAGCTTTCTTT.

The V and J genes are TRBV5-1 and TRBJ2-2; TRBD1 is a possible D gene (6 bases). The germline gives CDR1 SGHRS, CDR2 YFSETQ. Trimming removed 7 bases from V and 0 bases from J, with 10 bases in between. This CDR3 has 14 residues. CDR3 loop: CASAQGTNTGELFF. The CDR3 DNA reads TGCGCCAGCGCTCAGGGGACGAACACCGGGGAGCTGTTTTTT.

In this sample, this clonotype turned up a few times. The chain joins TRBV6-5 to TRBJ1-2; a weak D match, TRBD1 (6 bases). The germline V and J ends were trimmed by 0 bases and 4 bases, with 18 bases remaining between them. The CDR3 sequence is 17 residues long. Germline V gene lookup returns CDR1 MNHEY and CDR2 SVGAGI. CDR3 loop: CASSYSPGALRVYGYTF. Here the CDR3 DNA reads TGTGCCAGCAGTTACTCTCCGGGGGCCCTTAGGGTCTATGGCTACACCTTC.

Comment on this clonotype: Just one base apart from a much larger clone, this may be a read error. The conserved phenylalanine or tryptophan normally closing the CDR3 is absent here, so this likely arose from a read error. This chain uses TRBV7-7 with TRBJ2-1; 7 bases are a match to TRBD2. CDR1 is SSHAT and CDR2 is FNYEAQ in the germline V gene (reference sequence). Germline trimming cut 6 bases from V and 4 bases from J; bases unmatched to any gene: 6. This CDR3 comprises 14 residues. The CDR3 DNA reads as TGTGCCAGCAGTCCCTCCGGGGGGTACAATGAGCAGTTCTCC. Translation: CASSPSGGYNEQFS.

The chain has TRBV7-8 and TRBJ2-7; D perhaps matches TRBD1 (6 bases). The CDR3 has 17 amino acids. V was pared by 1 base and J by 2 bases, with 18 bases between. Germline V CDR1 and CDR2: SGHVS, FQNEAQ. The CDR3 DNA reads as TGTGCCAGCAGCTTAGGATACAGGGCGGCGGTCCCCTACGAGCAGTACGTC. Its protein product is CASSLGYRAAVPYEQYV.

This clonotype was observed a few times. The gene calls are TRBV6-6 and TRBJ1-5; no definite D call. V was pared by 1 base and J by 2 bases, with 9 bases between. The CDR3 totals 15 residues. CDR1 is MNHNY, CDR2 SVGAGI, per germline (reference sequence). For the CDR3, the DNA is TGTGCCAGCAGTTACTTAGAAACTCGCAATCAGCCCCAGCATTTT. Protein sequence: CASSYLETRNQPQHF.

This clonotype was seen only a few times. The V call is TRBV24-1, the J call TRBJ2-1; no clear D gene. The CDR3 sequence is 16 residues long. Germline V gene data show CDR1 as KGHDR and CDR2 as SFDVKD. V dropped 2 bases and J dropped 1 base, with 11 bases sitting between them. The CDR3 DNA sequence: TGTGCCACCAGTGATTCGACTGCCAATTCCTACAATGAGCAGTTCTTC. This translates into CATSDSTANSYNEQFF.

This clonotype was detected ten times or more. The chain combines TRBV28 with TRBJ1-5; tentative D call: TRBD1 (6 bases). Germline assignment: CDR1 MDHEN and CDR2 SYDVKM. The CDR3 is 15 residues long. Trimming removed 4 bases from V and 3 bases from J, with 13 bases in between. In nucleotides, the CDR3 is TGTGCCAGCAGTTCAGGAGGGGGGAACAATCAGCCCCAGCATTTT. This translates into CASSSGGGNNQPQHF.

This chain's CDR3 is CASSLAPRGAVKTQYF. In DNA form, the CDR3 reads TGTGCCAGCAGCTTAGCGCCCCGGGGGGCCGTCAAGACCCAGTACTTC. The V gene is TRBV7-2, the J gene TRBJ2-5; weak D call: TRBD2 (7 bases). Trimming removed 0 bases from V and 6 bases from J, with 17 bases in between. The CDR3 is made up of 16 amino acids. The germline V gene encodes CDR1 SGHTA and CDR2 FQGNSA.

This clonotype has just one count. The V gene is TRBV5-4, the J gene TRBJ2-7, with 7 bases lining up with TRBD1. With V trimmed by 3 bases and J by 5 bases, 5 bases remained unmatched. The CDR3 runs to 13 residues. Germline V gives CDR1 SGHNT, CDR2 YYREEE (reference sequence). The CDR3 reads CASSSGDRDEQYV. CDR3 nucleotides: TGTGCCAGCAGCTCAGGAGACAGGGACGAGCAGTACGTC.

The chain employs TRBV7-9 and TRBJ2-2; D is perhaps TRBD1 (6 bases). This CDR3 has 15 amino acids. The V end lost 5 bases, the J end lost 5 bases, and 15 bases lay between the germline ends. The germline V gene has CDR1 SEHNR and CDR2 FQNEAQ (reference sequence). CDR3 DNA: TGTGCCAGCAGCCGTCACAGGGAGTGGACCGGGGAGCTGTTTTTT. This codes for CASSRHREWTGELFF.

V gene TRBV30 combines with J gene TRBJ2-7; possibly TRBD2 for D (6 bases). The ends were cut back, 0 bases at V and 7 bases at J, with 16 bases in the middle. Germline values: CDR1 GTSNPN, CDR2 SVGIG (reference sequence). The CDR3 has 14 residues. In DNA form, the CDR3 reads TGTGCCTGGAGTGTTATAGATCGGGCGGGAGAGCAGTACTTC. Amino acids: CAWSVIDRAGEQYF.

As DNA, the CDR3 is TGCAGTGCTAGGGAGGGGCACGTCAATCAGCCCCAGCATTTT. Translation gives CSAREGHVNQPQHF. The chain uses TRBV20-1 and TRBJ1-5, with D maybe TRBD1 (5 bases). Germline V gene sequence: CDR1 DFQATT, CDR2 SNEGSKA (reference sequence). Trimming pared 3 bases from V and 3 bases from J, leaving 12 bases between. The CDR3 covers 14 residues.

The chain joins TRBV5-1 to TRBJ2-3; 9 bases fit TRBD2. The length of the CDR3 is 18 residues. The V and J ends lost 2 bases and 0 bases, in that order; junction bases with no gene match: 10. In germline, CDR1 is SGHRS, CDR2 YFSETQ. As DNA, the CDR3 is TGCGCCAGCAGCTTAGTAGCGGGGGCCCCTCCTAGCACAGATACGCAGTATTTT. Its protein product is CASSLVAGAPPSTDTQYF.

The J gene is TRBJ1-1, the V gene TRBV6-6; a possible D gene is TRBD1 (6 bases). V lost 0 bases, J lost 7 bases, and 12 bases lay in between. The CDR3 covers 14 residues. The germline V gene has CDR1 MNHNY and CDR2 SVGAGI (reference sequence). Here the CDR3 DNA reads TGTGCCAGCAGTTACTCGACCGGGGGCCGTGAAGCTTTCTTT. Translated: CASSYSTGGREAFF.

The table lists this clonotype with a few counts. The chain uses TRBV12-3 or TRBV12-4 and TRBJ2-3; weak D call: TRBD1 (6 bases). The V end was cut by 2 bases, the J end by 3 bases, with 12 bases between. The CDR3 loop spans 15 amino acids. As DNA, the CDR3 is TGTGCCAGCAGTTTAAGTCATACAGGGACAGATACGCAGTATTTT. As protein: CASSLSHTGTDTQYF.